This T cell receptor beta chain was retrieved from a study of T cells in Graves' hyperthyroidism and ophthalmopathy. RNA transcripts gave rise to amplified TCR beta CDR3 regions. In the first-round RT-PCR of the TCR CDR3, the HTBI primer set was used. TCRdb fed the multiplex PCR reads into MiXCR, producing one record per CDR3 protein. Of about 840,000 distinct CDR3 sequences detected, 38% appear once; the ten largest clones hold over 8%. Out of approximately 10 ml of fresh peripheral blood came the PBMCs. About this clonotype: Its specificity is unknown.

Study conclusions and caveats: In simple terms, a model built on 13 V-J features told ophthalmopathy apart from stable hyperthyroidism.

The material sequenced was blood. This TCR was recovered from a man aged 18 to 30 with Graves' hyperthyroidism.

CDR3 sequence: CASKDKDYEQYF. The CDR3 DNA reads TGTGCCAGTAAAGACAAAGACTACGAGCAGTACTTC. This sequence joins TRBV12-3 or TRBV12-4 and TRBJ2-7; D is ambiguous. CDR3 length: 12 amino acids. Trimming cost V 9 bases and J 3 bases, with 12 bases left between them.